A single sample is the source of the 30 T cell receptor beta chains below, sequenced in a study of blood T cells in healthy people across ages. With a J-beta primer mix and a sample-barcoded 5' primer, a second PCR ran 7 to 11 cycles. A single record per CDR3 protein comes from TCRdb applying MiXCR to the 5' RACE reads. Of over 1,300,000 distinct CDR3 sequences in the sample, 59% were seen once. The sample consisted of blood. Receptor source: a man between 18 and 35 years old in good health.

The chain is built from TRBV2 and TRBJ2-1; no clear D gene. V was shortened by 8 bases and J by 4 bases, with 9 bases between the two germline ends. The germline V gene encodes CDR1 SNHLY and CDR2 FYNNEI. The CDR3 consists of 12 residues. In DNA form, the CDR3 reads TGTGCCAGCGAAGAAGATTACAATGAGCAGTTCTTC. Its translation is CASEEDYNEQFF.

This clonotype was picked up a small number of times. V usage is TRBV4-1 and J usage is TRBJ2-7; TRBD1 matches 11 bases. V gave up 4 bases and J gave up 7 bases; unmatched junction bases: 6. The CDR3 totals 14 residues. Germline V gives CDR1 MGHRA, CDR2 YSYEKL. CDR3 DNA: TGCGCCAGCAGCCCAGGACAGGGGGCGTTTGAGCAGTACTTC. Its protein is CASSPGQGAFEQYF.

The chain couples TRBV7-2 to TRBJ2-3, with TRBD2 matching 13 bases. The CDR3 length is 17 residues. The germline CDR1 and CDR2 sequences are SGHTA and FQGNSA. V dropped 5 bases and J dropped 2; count of bases not matched to a gene: 7. CDR3 DNA sequence: TGTGCCAGCAGCCCGGGACTAGCGGGGATGTCCACAGATACGCAGTATTTT. Its protein is CASSPGLAGMSTDTQYF.

V is TRBV4-3 and J is TRBJ2-3; 7 bases are shared with TRBD1. Germline V gene sequence: CDR1 LGHNA, CDR2 YSLEER. The length of the CDR3 is 17 residues. The junction had 12 bases not matched to a gene; V was cut back by 4 bases and J by 2 bases. CDR3 sequence (DNA): TGCGCCAGCAGCCCCCTGGTCGGCAGGGGGTTCACAGATACGCAGTATTTT. Translated, it gives CASSPLVGRGFTDTQYF.

This clonotype was detected only a few times. The V gene is TRBV4-1, the J gene TRBJ2-5; D might be TRBD2 (5 bases). The germline V gene has CDR1 MGHRA and CDR2 YSYEKL. V lost 3 bases and J 2 bases, leaving 7 bases between the germline ends. The CDR3 covers 13 residues. In nucleotides, the CDR3 is TGCGCCAGCAGCCAGAGGGTTCAAGAGACCCAGTACTTC. It encodes CASSQRVQETQYF.

The chain uses TRBV9 and TRBJ1-4; D unresolved. The CDR3 sequence is 16 residues long. CDR1 is SGDLS and CDR2 is YYNGEE in the germline V gene. Trimming shortened V by 0 bases and J by 8 bases, and 17 bases separated the two germline ends. The DNA of the CDR3 is TGTGCCAGCAGCGTAGCAGGAGCGTTCGCCGGAGAAAAACTGTTTTTT. Protein: CASSVAGAFAGEKLFF.

The chain is built from TRBV20-1 and TRBJ2-7, with 10 bases that match TRBD2. V was pared by 6 bases and J by 6 bases, with 11 bases of the junction left unmatched. Germline V gene lookup returns CDR1 DFQATT and CDR2 SNEGSKA (reference sequence). The CDR3 runs 14 residues. For the CDR3, the DNA is TGCAGTGCAAATAGCGGGAGGCCGGGGCTCGAGCAGTACTTC. This gives the protein CSANSGRPGLEQYF.

This clonotype appeared a few times. This sequence joins TRBV20-1 and TRBJ2-7; the D gene is possibly TRBD2 (5 bases). The CDR3 contains 15 residues. The V end was cut by 0 bases, the J end by 2 bases, with 14 bases between. Germline loops: CDR1 DFQATT, CDR2 SNEGSKA (reference sequence). CDR3 loop: CSARDQVGDPYEQYF. The DNA for the CDR3 is TGCAGTGCTAGAGATCAGGTCGGGGATCCCTACGAGCAGTACTTC.

The V and J genes are TRBV2 and TRBJ2-7; TRBD2 might be the D (5 bases). There are 14 residues in the CDR3. Trimming pared 4 bases from V and 9 bases from J, leaving 19 bases between. Looked up from germline, CDR1 is SNHLY and CDR2 is FYNNEI. The CDR3 nucleotides are TGTGCCAGCAGTGCCGCGGGTTGTACGGCTTCGCAGTACTTC. Translated: CASSAAGCTASQYF.

The rearrangement links TRBV9 to TRBJ2-1; TRBD2 agrees at 9 bases. Germline V CDR1 and CDR2: SGDLS, YYNGEE. CDR3 length equals 15 residues. V dropped 8 bases and J dropped 8; count of bases not matched to a gene: 14. CDR3 DNA: TGTGCCAGTAACGGGGTCCTAGCGGGGAGGGATGAGCAGTTCTTC. It yields the protein CASNGVLAGRDEQFF.

This clonotype was seen ten or more times. This chain uses TRBV7-6 with TRBJ2-3, with TRBD2 identical over 12 bases. Germline V gene sequence: CDR1 SGHVS, CDR2 FNYEAQ. The CDR3 consists of 14 residues. The ends lost 6 bases at V and 4 bases at J; junction bases unmatched: 2. The CDR3 DNA follows: TGTGCCAGCAGTCTAGCGGGAGGGGCAGATACGCAGTATTTT. Protein sequence: CASSLAGGADTQYF. The whole variable domain, remainder taken from reference TRBV7-6 and TRBJ2-3, is GAGVSQSPRYKVTKRGQDVALRCDPISGHVSLYWYRQALGQGPEFLTYFNYEAQQDKSGLPNDRFSAERPEGSISTLTIQRTEQRDSAMYRCASSLAGGADTQYFGPGTRLTVL.

The chain is built from TRBV4-3 and TRBJ2-4; no definite D call. The CDR3 runs to 16 residues. The V and J ends lost 0 bases and 2 bases respectively, with 11 bases between them. Germline V gene sequence: CDR1 LGHNA, CDR2 YSLEER. For the CDR3, the DNA is TGCGCCAGCAGCCAAGAAGTGGCGATGACCAAAAACATTCAGTACTTC. Its protein product is CASSQEVAMTKNIQYF.

The V gene is TRBV7-9, the J gene TRBJ2-2; a weak D match, TRBD1 (7 bases). The V gene lost 5 bases and the J gene lost 1 base, with 14 bases spanning the gap. Germline CDR1 and CDR2: SEHNR and FQNEAQ (reference sequence). The CDR3 length is 16 residues. CDR3 residues: CASSPRDSRNTGELFF. The CDR3, as DNA: TGTGCCAGCAGCCCGCGGGACAGCAGGAACACCGGGGAGCTGTTTTTT. The variable domain in full, with the rest retrieved from reference TRBV7-9 and TRBJ2-2, is DTGVSQNPRHKITKRGQNVTFRCDPISEHNRLYWYRQTLGQGPEFLTYFQNEAQLEKSRLLSDRFSAERPKGSFSTLEIQRTEQGDSAMYLCASSPRDSRNTGELFFGEGSRLTVL.

This rearrangement joins TRBV5-1 to TRBJ2-1, with unresolved D. Germline CDR1 is SGHRS and CDR2 is YFSETQ. This CDR3 has 16 amino acids. V gave up 4 bases and J gave up 0 bases, with 14 bases separating them. CDR3 region: CASSRSNPSSYNEQFF. DNA for the CDR3: TGCGCCAGCAGCCGAAGCAATCCGAGCTCCTACAATGAGCAGTTCTTC.

The chain combines TRBV11-2 with TRBJ2-1; D may be TRBD1 or TRBD2 (7 bases each). The CDR3 length is 16 residues. Germline CDR1 SGHAT, CDR2 FQNNGV. V lost 1 base and J lost 13, with 23 bases in between. CDR3 region: CASSLAGLQGRETQFF. The CDR3 DNA reads as TGTGCCAGCAGCTTAGCAGGCCTACAGGGGCGGGAGACCCAGTTCTTC.

The chain has TRBV18 and TRBJ1-1; TRBD1 aligns across 9 bases. Germline V gives CDR1 KGHSH, CDR2 LQKENI. The CDR3 runs to 15 residues. J lost 5 bases, V lost 3 bases, and 7 bases had no gene match. CDR3 DNA sequence: TGTGCCAGCTCACCCGCGACAGGGGGATGGACTGAAGCTTTCTTT. Its translation: CASSPATGGWTEAFF.

This clonotype was observed a handful of times. The chain has TRBV6-5 and TRBJ2-7; D might be TRBD1 (5 bases). The CDR3 extends over 15 amino acids. Germline CDR1 is MNHEY and CDR2 is SVGAGI. The ends were cut back, 2 bases at V and 1 base at J, with 12 bases in the middle. The CDR3 sequence is CASSYATGSSYEQYF. The DNA for the CDR3 is TGTGCCAGCAGTTACGCTACAGGCAGTTCCTACGAGCAGTACTTC.

This clonotype was counted many times. V usage is TRBV25-1 and J usage is TRBJ2-7; possible D gene TRBD2, 6 bases. The CDR3 spans 11 residues. Per germline, CDR1 MGHDK and CDR2 SYGVNS. Trimming took 6 bases from V and 3 from J, leaving 6 bases between them. The CDR3 DNA follows: TGTGCCAGCAGGGACTACTACGAGCAGTACTTC. Translation: CASRDYYEQYF.

This chain connects TRBV24-1 to TRBJ1-2; D ambiguous. Trimming removed 3 bases at V and 4 bases at J, with 8 bases between. This CDR3 region has 13 residues. Germline V CDR1 and CDR2: KGHDR, SFDVKD. CDR3 sequence reads: CATSDRGSYGYTF. For the CDR3, the DNA is TGTGCCACCAGTGATCGCGGAAGCTATGGCTACACCTTC.

The chain is built from TRBV5-1 and TRBJ2-3, with D perhaps given as TRBD1 or TRBD2 (5 bases each). CDR1 is SGHRS and CDR2 is YFSETQ in the germline V gene. The CDR3 spans 13 residues. Trimming cost V 5 bases and J 6 bases, with 13 bases left between them. The CDR3 region is CASSRFGADTQYF. In DNA, the CDR3 is TGCGCCAGCAGTAGATTCGGGGCGGATACGCAGTATTTT.

This sequence joins TRBV3-1 and TRBJ2-3; possibly TRBD1 or TRBD2 for D (5 bases each). The CDR3 sequence is 14 residues long. Trimming took 4 bases from V and 2 from J, leaving 10 bases between them. Germline V CDR1 and CDR2: LGHDT, YNNKEL (reference sequence). CDR3 sequence (DNA): TGTGCCAGCAGCCTTCGGGACCACACAGATACGCAGTATTTT. It is translated as CASSLRDHTDTQYF.

The chain couples TRBV10-3 to TRBJ2-5; 7 bases align to TRBD1. Germline loops: CDR1 ENHRY, CDR2 SYGVKD. Germline trimming cut 10 bases from V and 2 bases from J; bases unmatched to any gene: 10. This CDR3 comprises 14 residues. CDR3 sequence (DNA): TGTGCCACCGCAGAAGGGACAGCACAAGAGACCCAGTACTTC. It specifies CATAEGTAQETQYF.

The sample holds a few counts of this clonotype. This chain uses TRBV27 with TRBJ2-6; 9 bases line up with TRBD1. V trimming: 5 bases; J trimming: 1 base; junction bases outside the gene matches: 6. The germline CDR1 and CDR2 sequences are MNHEY and SMNVEV (reference sequence). This CDR3 is 17 amino acids long. For the CDR3, the DNA is TGTGCCAGCAGTCCGAGGGGACAGGGATCTGGGGCCAACGTCCTGACTTTC. Its translation: CASSPRGQGSGANVLTF.

The V and J genes are TRBV10-3 and TRBJ1-1; the D gene is possibly TRBD1 (6 bases). The CDR3 contains 15 residues. Trimming took 0 bases from V and 5 from J, leaving 13 bases between them. CDR1 and CDR2 from the germline V gene are ENHRY and SYGVKD. Here the CDR3 DNA reads TGTGCCATCAGTGAGTCGGGGGTAAGGGGGACTGAAGCTTTCTTT. This sequence encodes CAISESGVRGTEAFF.

This clonotype was seen more than once but under ten times. This sequence joins TRBV7-2 and TRBJ2-7; maybe TRBD1 (5 bases). The CDR3 runs 16 residues. CDR1 and CDR2 from the germline V gene are SGHTA and FQGNSA. V was pared by 0 bases and J by 3 bases, with 15 bases between. The CDR3 protein is CASSLAGQGLSYEQYF. CDR3 in DNA: TGTGCCAGCAGCTTAGCCGGTCAGGGCTTGAGCTACGAGCAGTACTTC.

This chain joins TRBV10-3 and TRBJ1-1; 7 bases are shared with TRBD1. Germline lookup yields CDR1 ENHRY and CDR2 SYGVKD. Trimming removed 6 bases from V and 5 bases from J; junction bases left unmatched: 9. CDR3 length: 14 residues. This chain's CDR3 is CAISSRGVGTEAFF. CDR3 coding DNA: TGTGCCATCAGCTCCAGGGGGGTAGGAACTGAAGCTTTCTTT.

The rearrangement joins TRBV7-9 to TRBJ1-2; D is undetermined. With 4 bases removed from V and 3 bases from J, the gap between germline ends came to 12 bases. Per the germline V gene, CDR1 is SEHNR and CDR2 is FQNEAQ (reference sequence). There are 14 residues in the CDR3. The CDR3, as DNA: TGTGCCAGCAGCTGCGGCGGCAGTGACTATGGCTACACCTTC. This sequence encodes CASSCGGSDYGYTF.

This clonotype was found a few times. This chain links TRBV7-9 with TRBJ2-7, with 13 bases matching TRBD2. Germline loops: CDR1 SEHNR, CDR2 FQNEAQ (reference sequence). V lost 1 base and J lost 2; bases outside the gene matches: 11. This CDR3 comprises 19 residues. The CDR3 bases are TGTGCCAGCAGCTTAGGAACCCCCGGACTAGCGGGAGTCACCTACGAGCAGTACTTC. Protein sequence: CASSLGTPGLAGVTYEQYF.

The J gene is TRBJ2-7, the V gene TRBV28, with D possibly being TRBD1 (6 bases). This CDR3 region has 14 residues. V gave up 5 bases and J gave up 2 bases, with 13 bases separating them. In germline, CDR1 is MDHEN, CDR2 SYDVKM. CDR3 region: CASSTGQRAYEQYF. The CDR3 nucleotides read TGTGCCAGCAGTACCGGACAGCGAGCCTACGAGCAGTACTTC.

The rearrangement joins TRBV12-3 or TRBV12-4 to TRBJ2-4; 12 bases fit TRBD2. The DNA end is a closer match to TRBJ2-7, so the J assignment may be wrong. This CDR3 region has 15 residues. CDR3: CASSLLGLAGYEQYF. The CDR3 region has the DNA TGTGCCAGCAGTTTGCTTGGACTAGCGGGGTACGAGCAGTACTTC.